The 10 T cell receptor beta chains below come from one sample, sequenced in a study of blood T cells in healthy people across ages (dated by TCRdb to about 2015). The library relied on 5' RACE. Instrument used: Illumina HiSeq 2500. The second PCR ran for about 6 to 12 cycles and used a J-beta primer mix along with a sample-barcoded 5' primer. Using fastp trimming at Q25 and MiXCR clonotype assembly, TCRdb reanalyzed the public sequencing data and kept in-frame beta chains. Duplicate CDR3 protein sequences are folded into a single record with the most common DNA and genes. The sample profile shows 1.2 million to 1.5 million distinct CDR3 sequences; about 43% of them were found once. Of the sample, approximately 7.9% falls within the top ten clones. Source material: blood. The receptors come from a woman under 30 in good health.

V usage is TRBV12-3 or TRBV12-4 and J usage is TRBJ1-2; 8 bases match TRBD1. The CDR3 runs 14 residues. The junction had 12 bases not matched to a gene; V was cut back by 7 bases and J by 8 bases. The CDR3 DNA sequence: TGTGCCAGCACCCTAGGGGACAGGCAGGGAGGCTACACCTTC. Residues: CASTLGDRQGGYTF.

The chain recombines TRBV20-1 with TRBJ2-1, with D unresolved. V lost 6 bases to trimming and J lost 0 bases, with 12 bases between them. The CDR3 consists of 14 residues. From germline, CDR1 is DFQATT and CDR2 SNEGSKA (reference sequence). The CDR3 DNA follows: TGCAGTGCAGAGGTCCTCGACTCCTACAATGAGCAGTTCTTC. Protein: CSAEVLDSYNEQFF.

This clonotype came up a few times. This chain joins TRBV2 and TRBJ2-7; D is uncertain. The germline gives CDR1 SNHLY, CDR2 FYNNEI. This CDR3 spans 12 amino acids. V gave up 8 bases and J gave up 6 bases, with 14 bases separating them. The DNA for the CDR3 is TGTGCCAGCGGGAAAGATGGGCTCGAGCAGTACTTC. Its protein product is CASGKDGLEQYF. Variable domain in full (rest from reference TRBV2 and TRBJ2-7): EPEVTQTPSHQVTQMGQEVILRCVPISNHLYFYWYRQILGQKVEFLVSFYNNEISEKSEIFDDQFSVERPDGSNFTLKIRSTKLEDSAMYFCASGKDGLEQYFGPGTRLTVT.

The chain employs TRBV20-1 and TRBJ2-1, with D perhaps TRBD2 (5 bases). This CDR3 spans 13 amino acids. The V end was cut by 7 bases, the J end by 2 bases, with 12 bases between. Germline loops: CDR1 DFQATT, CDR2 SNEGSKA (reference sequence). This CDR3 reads CSGDGDTYNEQFF. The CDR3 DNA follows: TGCAGTGGAGACGGGGATACCTACAATGAGCAGTTCTTC.

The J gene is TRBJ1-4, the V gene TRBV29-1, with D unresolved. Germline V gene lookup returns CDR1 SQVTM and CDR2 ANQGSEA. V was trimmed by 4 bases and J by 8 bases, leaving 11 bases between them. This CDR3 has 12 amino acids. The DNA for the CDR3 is TGCAGCGTTGGGGTGACGGGAGAAAAACTGTTTTTT. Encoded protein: CSVGVTGEKLFF.

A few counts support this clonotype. The DNA of the CDR3 is TGCGCCAGCACCGGACTAGCCCGACCGGATGAGCAGTTCTTC. The encoded protein is CASTGLARPDEQFF. V is TRBV5-1 and J is TRBJ2-1; 8 bases map to TRBD2. The V segment lost 6 bases and the J segment 8 bases; nucleotides outside the gene matches: 10. CDR1 is SGHRS and CDR2 is YFSETQ in the germline V gene. The CDR3 runs to 14 residues. The variable domain in full, with the rest retrieved from reference TRBV5-1 and TRBJ2-1, is KAGVTQTPRYLIKTRGQQVTLSCSPISGHRSVSWYQQTPGQGLQFLFEYFSETQRNKGNFPGRFSGRQFSNSRSEMNVSTLELGDSALYLCASTGLARPDEQFFGPGTRLTVL.

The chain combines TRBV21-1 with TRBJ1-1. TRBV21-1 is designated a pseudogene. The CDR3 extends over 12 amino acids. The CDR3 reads CACTRVNTEAFF. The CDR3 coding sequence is TGTGCCTGCACGAGGGTGAACACTGAAGCTTTCTTT.

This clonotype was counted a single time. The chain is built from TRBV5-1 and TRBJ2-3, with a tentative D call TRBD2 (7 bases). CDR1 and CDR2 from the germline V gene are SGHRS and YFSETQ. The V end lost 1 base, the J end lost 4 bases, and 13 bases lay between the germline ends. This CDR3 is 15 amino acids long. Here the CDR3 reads CASSLRGGLSDTQYF. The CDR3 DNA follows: TGCGCCAGCAGCTTGAGGGGGGGATTGTCAGATACGCAGTATTTT.

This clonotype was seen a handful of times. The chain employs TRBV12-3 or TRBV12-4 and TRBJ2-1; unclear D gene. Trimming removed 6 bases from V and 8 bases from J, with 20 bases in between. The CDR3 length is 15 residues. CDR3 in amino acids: CASSHNPGSGHEQFF. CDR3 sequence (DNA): TGTGCCAGCAGCCATAACCCGGGCTCCGGCCATGAGCAGTTCTTC.

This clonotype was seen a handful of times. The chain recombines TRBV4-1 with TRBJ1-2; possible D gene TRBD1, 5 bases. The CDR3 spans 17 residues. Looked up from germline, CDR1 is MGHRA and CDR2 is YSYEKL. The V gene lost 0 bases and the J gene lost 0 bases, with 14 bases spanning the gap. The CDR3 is CASSQESGTPANYGYTF. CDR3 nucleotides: TGCGCCAGCAGCCAAGAGTCAGGGACCCCGGCTAACTATGGCTACACCTTC.